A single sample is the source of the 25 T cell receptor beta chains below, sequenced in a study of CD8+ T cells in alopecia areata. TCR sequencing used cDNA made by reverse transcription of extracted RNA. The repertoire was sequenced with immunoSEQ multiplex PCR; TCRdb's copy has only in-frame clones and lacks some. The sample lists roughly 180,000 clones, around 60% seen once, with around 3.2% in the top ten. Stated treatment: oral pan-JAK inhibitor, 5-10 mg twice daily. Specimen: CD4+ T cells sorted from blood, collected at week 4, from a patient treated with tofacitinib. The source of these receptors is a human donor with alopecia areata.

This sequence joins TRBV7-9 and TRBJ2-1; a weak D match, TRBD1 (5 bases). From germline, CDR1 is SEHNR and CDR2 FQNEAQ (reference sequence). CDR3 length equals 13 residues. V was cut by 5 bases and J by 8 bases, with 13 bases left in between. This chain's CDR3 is CASSVSRVHEQFF. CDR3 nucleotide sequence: TGTGCCAGCAGCGTATCCAGGGTCCATGAGCAGTTCTTC.

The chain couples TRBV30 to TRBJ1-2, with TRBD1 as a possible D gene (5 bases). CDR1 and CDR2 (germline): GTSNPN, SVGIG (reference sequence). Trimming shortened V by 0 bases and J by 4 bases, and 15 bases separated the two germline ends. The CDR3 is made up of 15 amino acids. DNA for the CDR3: TGTGCCTGGAGTGTACTGGCAGGGAGACGCTATGGCTACACCTTC. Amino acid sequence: CAWSVLAGRRYGYTF.

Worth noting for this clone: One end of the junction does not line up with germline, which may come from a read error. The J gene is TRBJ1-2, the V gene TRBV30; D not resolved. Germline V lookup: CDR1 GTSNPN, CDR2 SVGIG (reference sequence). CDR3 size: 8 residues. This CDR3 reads CAWSVLVF. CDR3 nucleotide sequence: TGTGCCTGGAGTGTACTGGTCTTC.

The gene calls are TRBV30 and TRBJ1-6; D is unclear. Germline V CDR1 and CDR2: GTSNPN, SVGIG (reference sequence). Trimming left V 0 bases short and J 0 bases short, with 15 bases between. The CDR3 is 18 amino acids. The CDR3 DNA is TGTGCCTGGAGTGTTTGGCAGCTCACGAGCTCCTATAATTCACCCCTCCACTTT. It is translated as CAWSVWQLTSSYNSPLHF.

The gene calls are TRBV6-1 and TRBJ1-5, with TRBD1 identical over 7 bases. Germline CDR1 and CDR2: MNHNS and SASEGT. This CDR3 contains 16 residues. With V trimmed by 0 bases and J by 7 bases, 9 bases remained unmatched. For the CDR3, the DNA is TGTGCCAGCAGTGAAGCGGCAGGGGGGAGGTGGCAGCCCCAGCATTTT. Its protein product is CASSEAAGGRWQPQHF.

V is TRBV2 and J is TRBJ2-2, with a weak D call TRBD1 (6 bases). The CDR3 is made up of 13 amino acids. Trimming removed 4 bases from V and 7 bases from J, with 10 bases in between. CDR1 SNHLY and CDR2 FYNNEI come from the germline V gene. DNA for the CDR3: TGTGCCAGCAGTGCAGGGGCGGGCGGGGAGCTGTTTTTT. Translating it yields CASSAGAGGELFF.

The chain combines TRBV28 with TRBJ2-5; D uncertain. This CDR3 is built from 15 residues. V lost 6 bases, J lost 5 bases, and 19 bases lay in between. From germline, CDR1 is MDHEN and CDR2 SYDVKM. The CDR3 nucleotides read TGTGCCAGCAGAGCCGGCTCCTGGGGTTTGGAGACCCAGTACTTC. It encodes CASRAGSWGLETQYF.

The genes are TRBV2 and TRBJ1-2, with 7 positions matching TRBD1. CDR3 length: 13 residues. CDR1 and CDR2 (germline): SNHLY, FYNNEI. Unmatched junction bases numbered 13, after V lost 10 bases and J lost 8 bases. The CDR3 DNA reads TGTGCCACGGCGGGACAGCGGATCGGGGGCTACACCTTC. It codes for CATAGQRIGGYTF.

CDR3 DNA: TGCGCCAGCAGCATAACAGGGGACCCTACCAAAAACATTCAGTACTTC. Translating it yields CASSITGDPTKNIQYF. The rearrangement links TRBV5-1 to TRBJ2-4, with 7 bases lining up with TRBD1. Germline lookup yields CDR1 SGHRS and CDR2 YFSETQ. V trimming: 4 bases; J trimming: 2 bases; junction bases outside the gene matches: 9. The CDR3 is 16 residues long. Based on the CDR3 plus reference TRBV5-1 and TRBJ2-4, the full variable domain is KAGVTQTPRYLIKTRGQQVTLSCSPISGHRSVSWYQQTPGQGLQFLFEYFSETQRNKGNFPGRFSGRQFSNSRSEMNVSTLELGDSALYLCASSITGDPTKNIQYFGAGTRLSVL.

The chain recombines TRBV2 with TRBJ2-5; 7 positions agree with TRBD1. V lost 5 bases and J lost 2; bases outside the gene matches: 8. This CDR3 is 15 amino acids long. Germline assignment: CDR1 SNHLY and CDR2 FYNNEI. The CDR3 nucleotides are TGTGCCAGCAGTCCCTATGGACAGGTTCAAGAGACCCAGTACTTC. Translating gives CASSPYGQVQETQYF.

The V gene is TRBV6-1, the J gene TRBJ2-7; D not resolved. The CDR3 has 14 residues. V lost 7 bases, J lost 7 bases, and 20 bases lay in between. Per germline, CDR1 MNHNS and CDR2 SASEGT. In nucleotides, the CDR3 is TGTGCCAGCATCAAGGACCCTGACTTTGGGGAGCAGTACTTC. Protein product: CASIKDPDFGEQYF.

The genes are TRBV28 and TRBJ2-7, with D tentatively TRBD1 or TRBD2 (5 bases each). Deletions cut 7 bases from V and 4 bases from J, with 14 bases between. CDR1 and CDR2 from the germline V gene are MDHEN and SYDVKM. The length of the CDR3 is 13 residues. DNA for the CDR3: TGTGCCAGCAATAAACAGGAGCGGTACGAGCAGTACTTC. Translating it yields CASNKQERYEQYF.

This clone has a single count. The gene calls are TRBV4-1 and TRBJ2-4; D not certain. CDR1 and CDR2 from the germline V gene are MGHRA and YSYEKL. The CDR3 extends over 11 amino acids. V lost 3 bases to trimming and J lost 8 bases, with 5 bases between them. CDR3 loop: CASSQAYIQYF. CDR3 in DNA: TGCGCCAGCAGCCAGGCGTACATTCAGTACTTC.

CDR3 DNA sequence: TGCGCCAGCAGCCCCCTGGGGGCCGGGGAGCTGTTTTTT. It codes for CASSPLGAGELFF. V gene TRBV5-1 combines with J gene TRBJ2-2; perhaps D is TRBD1 or TRBD2 (5 bases each). There are 13 residues in the CDR3. Trimming left V 4 bases short and J 6 bases short, with 10 bases between. Germline CDR1 and CDR2: SGHRS and YFSETQ.

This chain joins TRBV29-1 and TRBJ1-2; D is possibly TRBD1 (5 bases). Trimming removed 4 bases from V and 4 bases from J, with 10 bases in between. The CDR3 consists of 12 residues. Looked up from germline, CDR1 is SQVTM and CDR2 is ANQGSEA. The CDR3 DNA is TGCAGCGTTGCCGGGGGTGCCTATGGCTACACCTTC. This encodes CSVAGGAYGYTF. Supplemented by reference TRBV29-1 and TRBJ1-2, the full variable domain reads SAVISQKPSRDICQRGTSLTIQCQVDSQVTMMFWYRQQPGQSLTLIATANQGSEATYESGFVIDKFPISRPNLTFSTLTVSNMSPEDSSIYLCSVAGGAYGYTFGSGTRLTVV.

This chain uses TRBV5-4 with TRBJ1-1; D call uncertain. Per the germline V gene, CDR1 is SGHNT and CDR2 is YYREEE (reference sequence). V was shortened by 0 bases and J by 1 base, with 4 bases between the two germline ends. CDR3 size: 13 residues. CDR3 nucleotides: TGTGCCAGCAGCTTGGGTAGGAACACTGAAGCTTTCTTT. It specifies CASSLGRNTEAFF.

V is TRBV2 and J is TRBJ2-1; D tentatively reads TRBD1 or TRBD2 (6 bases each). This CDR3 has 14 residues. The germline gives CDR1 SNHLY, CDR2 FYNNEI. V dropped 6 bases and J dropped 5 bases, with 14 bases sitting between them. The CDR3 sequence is CASSPEGGHNEQFF. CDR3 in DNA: TGTGCCAGCAGCCCCGAGGGGGGACACAATGAGCAGTTCTTC.

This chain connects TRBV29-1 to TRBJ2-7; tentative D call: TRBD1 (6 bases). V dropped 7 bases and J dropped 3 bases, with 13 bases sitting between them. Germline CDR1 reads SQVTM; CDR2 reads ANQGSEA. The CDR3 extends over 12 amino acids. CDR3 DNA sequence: TGCAGCGGGTTGGACAGTCTCTACGAGCAGTACTTC. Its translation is CSGLDSLYEQYF.

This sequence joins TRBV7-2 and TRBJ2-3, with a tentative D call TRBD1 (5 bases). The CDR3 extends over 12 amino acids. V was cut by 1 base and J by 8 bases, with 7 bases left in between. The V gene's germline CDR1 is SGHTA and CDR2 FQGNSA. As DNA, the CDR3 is TGTGCCAGCAGCTTAGGGGGCAGTACGCAGTATTTT. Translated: CASSLGGSTQYF.

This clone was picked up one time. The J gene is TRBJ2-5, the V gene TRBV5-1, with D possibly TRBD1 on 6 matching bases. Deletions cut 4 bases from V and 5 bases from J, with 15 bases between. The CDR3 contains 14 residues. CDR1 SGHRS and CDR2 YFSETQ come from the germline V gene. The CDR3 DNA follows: TGCGCCAGCAGCCTTCAGGGGTTGGGCGAGACCCAGTACTTC. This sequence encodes CASSLQGLGETQYF.

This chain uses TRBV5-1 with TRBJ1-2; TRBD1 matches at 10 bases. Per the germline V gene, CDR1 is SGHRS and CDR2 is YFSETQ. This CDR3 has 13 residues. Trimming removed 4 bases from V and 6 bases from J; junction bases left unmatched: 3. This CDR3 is CASSIGTGDGYTF. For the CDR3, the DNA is TGCGCCAGCAGCATTGGGACAGGGGATGGCTACACCTTC.

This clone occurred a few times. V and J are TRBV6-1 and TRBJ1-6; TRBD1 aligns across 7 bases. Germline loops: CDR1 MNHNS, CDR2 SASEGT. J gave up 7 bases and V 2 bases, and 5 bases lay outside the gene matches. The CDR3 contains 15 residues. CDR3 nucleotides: TGTGCCAGCAGTGAACACAGGGGAAACAATTCACCCCTCCACTTT. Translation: CASSEHRGNNSPLHF.

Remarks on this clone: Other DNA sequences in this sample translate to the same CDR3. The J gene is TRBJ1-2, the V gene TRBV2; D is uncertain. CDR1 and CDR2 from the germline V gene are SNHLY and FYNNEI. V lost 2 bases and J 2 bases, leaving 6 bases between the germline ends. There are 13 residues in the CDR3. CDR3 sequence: CASSEQANYGYTF. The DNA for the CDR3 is TGTGCCAGCAGTGAACAGGCAAACTATGGCTACACCTTC.

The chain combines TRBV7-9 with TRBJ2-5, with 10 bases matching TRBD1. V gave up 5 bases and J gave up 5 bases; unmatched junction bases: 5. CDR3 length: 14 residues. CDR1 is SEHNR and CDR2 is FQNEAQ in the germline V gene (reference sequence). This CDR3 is CASSPDRGPETQYF. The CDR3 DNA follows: TGTGCCAGCAGCCCCGACAGGGGGCCTGAGACCCAGTACTTC.

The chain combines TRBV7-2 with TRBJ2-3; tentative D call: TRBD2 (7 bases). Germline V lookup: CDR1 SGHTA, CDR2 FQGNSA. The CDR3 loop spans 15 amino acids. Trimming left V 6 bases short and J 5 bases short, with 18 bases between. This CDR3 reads CASSPEGGGIDTQYF. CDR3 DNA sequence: TGTGCCAGCAGTCCCGAGGGGGGGGGCATAGATACGCAGTATTTT.